These 20 T cell receptor beta chains were all obtained from the same sample, sequenced in a study of breast tumors, draining lymph nodes, adjacent tissues. TCRdb re-called the multiplex PCR reads with MiXCR, one entry per CDR3 protein. This table has approximately 210,000 distinct CDR3 sequences, around 35% appearing once. The lymph nodes were axillary draining lymph nodes from breast cancer patients. The sequencing sample was made of axillary lymph node tissue. The receptors derive from a female donor with breast cancer. Some clones in this sample may be carry-over from other donors' samples.

This clonotype was recorded at least ten times. CDR3 amino acids: CASSGQIQETQYF. CDR3 coding DNA: TGTGCCAGCAGCGGACAGATCCAAGAGACCCAGTACTTC. This chain connects TRBV7-2 to TRBJ2-5, with D possibly being TRBD1 (6 bases). CDR3 length: 13 amino acids. Per germline, CDR1 SGHTA and CDR2 FQGNSA. Trimming took 5 bases from V and 1 from J, leaving 8 bases between them.

This chain links TRBV7-3 with TRBJ2-5; D gene ambiguous. V lost 6 bases and J lost 13, with 9 bases in between. Germline CDR1 is SGHTA and CDR2 is FQGTGA. The CDR3 has 9 amino acids. The CDR3: CASSDQLYF. CDR3 nucleotide sequence: TGTGCCAGCAGTGACCAATTGTACTTC. The full variable domain, with the rest looked up from reference TRBV7-3 and TRBJ2-5, is GAGVSQTPSNKVTEKGKYVELRCDPISGHTALYWYRQSLGQGPEFLIYFQGTGAADDSGLPNDRFFAVRPEGSVSTLKIQRTERGDSAVYLCASSDQLYFGPGTRLLVL.

In DNA, the CDR3 is TGTGCCAGCAGCCCAGGGGGGACAGGGGTGAGGGCAGATACGCAGTATTTT. It translates to CASSPGGTGVRADTQYF. The chain carries TRBV7-9 and TRBJ2-3, with 10 bases matching TRBD1. The V gene end was trimmed by 5 bases and the J gene end by 4 bases; junction bases not matched to a gene: 12. CDR1 and CDR2 (germline): SEHNR, FQNEAQ (reference sequence). The CDR3 loop spans 17 amino acids.

The rearrangement links TRBV2 to TRBJ1-4; TRBD1 aligns across 8 bases. V lost 6 bases and J lost 8; bases outside the gene matches: 8. Germline lookup yields CDR1 SNHLY and CDR2 FYNNEI. CDR3 length equals 14 residues. The CDR3 here is CASRVIGQGEKLFF. In DNA form, the CDR3 reads TGTGCCAGCAGAGTCATTGGACAGGGCGAAAAACTGTTTTTT.

This clonotype appeared many times. This chain uses TRBV2 with TRBJ1-5, with unresolved D. The V end lost 2 bases, the J end lost 3 bases, and 8 bases lay between the germline ends. This CDR3 has 14 residues. The germline CDR1 and CDR2 sequences are SNHLY and FYNNEI. CDR3 protein: CASSERAANQPQHF. Written as DNA, the CDR3 is TGTGCCAGCAGTGAAAGGGCAGCCAATCAGCCCCAGCATTTT. The full variable domain, with the rest looked up from reference TRBV2 and TRBJ1-5, is EPEVTQTPSHQVTQMGQEVILRCVPISNHLYFYWYRQILGQKVEFLVSFYNNEISEKSEIFDDQFSVERPDGSNFTLKIRSTKLEDSAMYFCASSERAANQPQHFGDGTRLSIL.

The V call is TRBV20-1, the J call TRBJ2-7; 8 bases agree with TRBD1. The germline V gene has CDR1 DFQATT and CDR2 SNEGSKA (reference sequence). The CDR3 contains 14 residues. J was trimmed by 9 bases and V by 5 bases; bases with no gene match: 15. In DNA form, the CDR3 reads TGCAGTGCTTGGTTTGGACAGGGAGAGGGAGGGCAGTACTTC. This encodes CSAWFGQGEGGQYF.

Concerning this clonotype itself: It may be a read error: a sequence one base away is much more abundant. The genes are TRBV6-2 or TRBV6-3 and TRBJ2-5; 12 positions match TRBD2. J was trimmed by 3 bases and V by 5 bases; bases with no gene match: 10. The CDR3 contains 17 residues. The V gene's germline CDR1 is MNHEY and CDR2 SVGEGT. CDR3 DNA: TGTGCCAGCAGTACTCAATTGACTAGCGGGGGAAAAGAGACCCAGTACTTC. Translated, it gives CASSTQLTSGGKETQYF.

This clonotype was seen ten or more times. The chain carries TRBV20-1 and TRBJ2-7; 8 bases match TRBD2. J was trimmed by 2 bases and V by 2 bases; bases with no gene match: 11. Germline-derived CDR1 and CDR2 are DFQATT and SNEGSKA (reference sequence). This CDR3 comprises 16 residues. The chain's CDR3 is CSARPALSGNTYEQYF. CDR3 DNA sequence: TGCAGTGCTAGACCTGCCCTTAGCGGGAATACCTACGAGCAGTACTTC.

This clonotype was recorded a few times. This CDR3 is CASSLGTANTEAFF. The CDR3 DNA reads as TGTGCCAGCAGCTTAGGGACAGCGAACACTGAAGCTTTCTTT. The chain recombines TRBV7-8 with TRBJ1-1; D may be TRBD1 (6 bases). V lost 1 base and J 1 base, leaving 7 bases between the germline ends. The CDR3 is made up of 14 amino acids. Per germline, CDR1 SGHVS and CDR2 FQNEAQ.

This clonotype showed up many times. The chain joins TRBV2 to TRBJ1-2; 11 bases are a match to TRBD1. The CDR3 totals 15 residues. Per the germline V gene, CDR1 is SNHLY and CDR2 is FYNNEI. V was clipped by 6 bases and J by 7 bases; unmatched bases: 10. CDR3 nucleotides: TGTGCCAGCAGCGAAAGGGGACAGGGGGGTCTTGGCTACACCTTC. This codes for CASSERGQGGLGYTF.

Ten or more counts support this clonotype. This chain uses TRBV5-1 with TRBJ2-1, with D hard to call. Germline CDR1 is SGHRS and CDR2 is YFSETQ. V shed 0 bases and J shed 5 bases, with 12 bases lying between them. The length of the CDR3 is 15 residues. CDR3 in DNA: TGCGCCAGCAGCTTGGCCGGGTTCTCGAACAATGAGCAGTTCTTC. It specifies CASSLAGFSNNEQFF.

As for this clonotype: The CDR3 does not close with the conserved phenylalanine or tryptophan, likely indicating a read error. The chain couples TRBV19 to TRBJ1-5; no firm D call. Germline V CDR1 and CDR2: LNHDA, SQIVND (reference sequence). V lost 10 bases to trimming and J lost 2 bases, with 15 bases between them. CDR3 size: 14 residues. CDR3 DNA: TGTGCCACTAGCCATGACGTTGGCAATCAGCCCCAGCATTCT. Protein: CATSHDVGNQPQHS.

Many counts were recorded for this clonotype. The chain employs TRBV7-2 and TRBJ1-5; D is uncertain. The CDR3 has 15 amino acids. Trimming removed 6 bases from V and 4 bases from J, with 16 bases in between. Per the germline V gene, CDR1 is SGHTA and CDR2 is FQGNSA. The CDR3, as DNA: TGTGCCAGCAGAGAAGGAGGGAACGAGAATCAGCCCCAGCATTTT. Its translation: CASREGGNENQPQHF.

V and J are TRBV18 and TRBJ2-3, with D perhaps matching TRBD1 (5 bases). Germline V gene data show CDR1 as KGHSH and CDR2 as LQKENI. CDR3 length equals 14 residues. The V and J ends lost 3 bases and 11 bases respectively, with 18 bases between them. CDR3 DNA sequence: TGTGCCAGCTCACCGCTACCAGGGATGGATGAGCAGTATTTT. Translation gives CASSPLPGMDEQYF.

This clonotype was detected ten times or more. The chain recombines TRBV6-5 with TRBJ2-7; TRBD2 agrees at 10 bases. The germline V gene encodes CDR1 MNHEY and CDR2 SVGAGI. The CDR3 length is 18 residues. The trim removed 5 bases at V and 5 bases at J, leaving 18 bases unmatched. This CDR3 is CASSAFTGLAASRDEQYF. The CDR3, as DNA: TGTGCCAGCAGTGCTTTCACAGGACTAGCGGCATCGAGGGACGAGCAGTACTTC.

The chain employs TRBV5-6 and TRBJ2-7; a weak D match, TRBD1 (6 bases). The CDR3 has 14 residues. In germline, CDR1 is SGHDT, CDR2 YYEEEE. Between the trimmed V and J ends, which lost 3 bases and 0 bases, there was a span of 10 bases. Written as DNA, the CDR3 is TGTGCCAGCAGCTACGACAGGACCTCCTACGAGCAGTACTTC. Its translation: CASSYDRTSYEQYF.

This clonotype has ten or more counts. The chain is built from TRBV6-5 and TRBJ1-4; TRBD1 is a possible D gene (5 bases). Looked up from germline, CDR1 is MNHEY and CDR2 is SVGAGI. This CDR3 has 17 residues. The ends were cut back, 4 bases at V and 8 bases at J, with 23 bases in the middle. CDR3 amino acids: CASSSGSSSYGGEKLFF. DNA for the CDR3: TGTGCCAGCAGTTCAGGGTCTTCTTCTTATGGTGGCGAAAAACTGTTTTTT.

Comments on this clonotype: A much larger clonotype is one base distant, so this may be a read error. This chain links TRBV7-2 with TRBJ2-3; perhaps TRBD2 as D (6 bases). The CDR3 sequence is 15 residues long. Germline CDR1 is SGHTA and CDR2 is FQGNSA. The CDR3 DNA sequence: TGCGCCAGCAGCTTTAGGGACTTCGGCACAGATACGCAGTATTTT. Translating it yields CASSFRDFGTDTQYF. Filled out from reference TRBV7-2 and TRBJ2-3, the complete variable domain reads GAGVSQSPSNKVTEKGKDVELRCDPISGHTALYWYRQSLGQGLEFLIYFQGNSAPDKSGLPSDRFSAERTGGSVSTLTIQRTQQEDSAVYLCASSFRDFGTDTQYFGPGTRLTVL.

This clonotype was detected many times. CDR3 DNA: TGTGCCAGCAGCCAGACAGGGTTCGTTTACGAGCAGTACTTC. Translation gives CASSQTGFVYEQYF. V and J are TRBV11-2 and TRBJ2-7; 7 nucleotides line up with TRBD1. Trimming cost V 5 bases and J 4 bases; bases outside gene matches: 8. The CDR3 runs to 14 residues. Looked up from germline, CDR1 is SGHAT and CDR2 is FQNNGV.

This clonotype was seen repeatedly, ten times or more. The rearrangement joins TRBV6-6 to TRBJ2-5; maybe TRBD1 (7 bases). Germline V gene sequence: CDR1 MNHNY, CDR2 SVGAGI (reference sequence). The ends were cut back, 5 bases at V and 1 base at J, with 11 bases in the middle. The CDR3 has 14 residues. The DNA for the CDR3 is TGTGCCAGCAGTCGGGGGACAGCCCAAGAGACCCAGTACTTC. Amino acid sequence: CASSRGTAQETQYF.